The 4 T cell receptor beta chains in this list originate from one sample, sequenced in a study of T cells expressing NK-cell markers. TCRdb reprocessed the 5' RACE reads and stores each CDR3 protein as one record, lacking DNA. In all, the sample yields hundreds of thousands of distinct CDR3 sequences. The sequencing input was blood T cells: a sorted CD56 or NKG2C T cell subset, CD4+ or CD8+ T cells, or bulk PBMC T cells (not recorded which). The receptor set was obtained from a young man in good health.

J is TRBJ2-3 and V is TRBV2; absent DNA, TCRdb's TRBD2 call cannot be checked. Germline V gene data show CDR1 as SNHLY and CDR2 as FYNNEI. The CDR3 spans 16 residues. CDR3 sequence: CASSLFAGGKADTQYF. Full variable domain (remainder filled in from reference TRBV2 and TRBJ2-3): EPEVTQTPSHQVTQMGQEVILRCVPISNHLYFYWYRQILGQKVEFLVSFYNNEISEKSEIFDDQFSVERPDGSNFTLKIRSTKLEDSAMYFCASSLFAGGKADTQYFGPGTRLTVL.

The rearrangement joins TRBV20-1 to TRBJ2-1; the TCRdb call, TRBD2, lacks DNA for checking. Germline V CDR1 and CDR2: DFQATT, SNEGSKA (reference sequence). This CDR3 contains 15 residues. The CDR3 reads CSARRTSGRVNEQFF.

V gene TRBV12-3 or TRBV12-4 combines with J gene TRBJ2-3. This CDR3 has 14 residues. CDR3 residues: CASSFRVLQDTQYF.

V usage is TRBV30 and J usage is TRBJ2-3. The CDR3 has 14 amino acids. Looked up from germline, CDR1 is GTSNPN and CDR2 is SVGIG (reference sequence). CDR3 loop: CAWRNTHRTDTQYF.